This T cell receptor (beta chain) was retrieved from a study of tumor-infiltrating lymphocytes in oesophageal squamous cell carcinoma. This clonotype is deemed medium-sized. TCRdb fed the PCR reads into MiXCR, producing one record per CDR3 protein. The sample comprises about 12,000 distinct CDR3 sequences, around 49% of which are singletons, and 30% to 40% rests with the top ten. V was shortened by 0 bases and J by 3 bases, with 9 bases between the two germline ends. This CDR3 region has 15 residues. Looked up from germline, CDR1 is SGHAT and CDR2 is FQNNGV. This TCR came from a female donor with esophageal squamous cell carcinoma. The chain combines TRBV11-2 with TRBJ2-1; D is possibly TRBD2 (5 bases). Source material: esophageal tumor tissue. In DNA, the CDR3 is TGTGCCAGCAGCTTAGAGAGGGCTGTCTACAATGAGCAGTTCTTC. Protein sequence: CASSLERAVYNEQFF.